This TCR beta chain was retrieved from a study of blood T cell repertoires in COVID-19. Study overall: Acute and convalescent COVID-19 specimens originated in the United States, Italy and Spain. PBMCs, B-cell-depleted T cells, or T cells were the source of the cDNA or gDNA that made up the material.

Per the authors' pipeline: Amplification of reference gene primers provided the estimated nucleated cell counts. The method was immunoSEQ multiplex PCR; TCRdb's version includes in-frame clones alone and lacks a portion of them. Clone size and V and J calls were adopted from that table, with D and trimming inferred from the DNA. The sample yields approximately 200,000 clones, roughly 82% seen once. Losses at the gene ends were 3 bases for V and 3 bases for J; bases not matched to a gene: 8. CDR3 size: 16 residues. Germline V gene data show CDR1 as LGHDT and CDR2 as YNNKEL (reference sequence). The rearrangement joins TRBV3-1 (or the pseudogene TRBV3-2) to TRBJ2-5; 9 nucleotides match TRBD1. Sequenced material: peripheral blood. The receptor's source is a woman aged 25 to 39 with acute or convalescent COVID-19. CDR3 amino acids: CASSHRGQGGKETQYF. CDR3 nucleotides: TGTGCCAGCAGCCATCGGGGACAGGGAGGTAAAGAGACCCAGTACTTC.